The T cell receptor (beta chain) described here comes from a study of tumor and adjacent non-tumor tissue in lung cancer. Study in general: Histology: about a dozen adenocarcinoma, a couple of squamous cell carcinoma, 1 small cell lung cancer.

On this clonotype: Its specificity is not known.

Germline-derived CDR1 and CDR2 are SGHAT and FQNNGV. This CDR3 comprises 15 residues. Trimming cost V 6 bases and J 0 bases; bases outside gene matches: 3. Three rounds of nested PCR, following a modified ARM-PCR protocol, produced the TCRbeta library. Each CDR3 protein is one row after TCRdb ran MiXCR on the multiplex PCR reads. The sample has about 93,000 distinct CDR3 sequences, approximately 70% seen once. This sample's RNA came from whole unsorted tissue. Study conclusions and caveats: Tumor tissue had significantly higher TCR diversity than normal lung. Shorter survival was associated with higher TCR diversity in tumors.

The sequence was obtained from a man aged 55-75 years with non-small cell lung cancer. Input material: lung tumor tissue. The rearrangement uses TRBV11-2 and TRBJ1-4, with 8 bases matching TRBD1. DNA of the CDR3: TGTGCCAGCAGTAAACAGGGGGCAACTAATGAAAAACTGTTTTTT. This codes for CASSKQGATNEKLFF. Supplemented by reference TRBV11-2 and TRBJ1-4, the full variable domain reads EAGVAQSPRYKIIEKRQSVAFWCNPISGHATLYWYQQILGQGPKLLIQFQNNGVVDDSQLPKDRFSAERLKGVDSTLKIQPAKLEDSAVYLCASSKQGATNEKLFFGSGTQLSVL.